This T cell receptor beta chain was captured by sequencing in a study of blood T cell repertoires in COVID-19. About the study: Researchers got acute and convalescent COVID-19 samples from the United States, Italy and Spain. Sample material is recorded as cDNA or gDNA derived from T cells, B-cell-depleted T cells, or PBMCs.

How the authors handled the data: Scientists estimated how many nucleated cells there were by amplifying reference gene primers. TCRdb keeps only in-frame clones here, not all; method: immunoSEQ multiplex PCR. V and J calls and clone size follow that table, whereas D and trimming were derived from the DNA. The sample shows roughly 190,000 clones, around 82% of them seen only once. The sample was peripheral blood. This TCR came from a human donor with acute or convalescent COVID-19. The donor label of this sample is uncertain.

The CDR3 DNA follows: TGTGCCAGCAAGAGAGACAGGGGGCCAGAGACCCAGTACTTC. Encoded protein: CASKRDRGPETQYF. The chain is built from TRBV2 and TRBJ2-5, with 10 bases aligning to TRBD1. The V gene's germline CDR1 is SNHLY and CDR2 FYNNEI. CDR3 length: 14 amino acids. V trimming: 7 bases; J trimming: 4 bases; junction bases outside the gene matches: 6.